This T cell receptor beta chain was found in a study of cytomegalovirus exposure and HLA in healthy donors. PCR employed 60 Vbeta and 13 Jbeta primers. Profiling relied on immunoSEQ multiplex PCR, and the TCRdb table lists in-frame clones only, not all of them. The data show 200,000 to 250,000 clones, 70% to 85% seen once. This CDR3 spans 17 amino acids. Germline loops: CDR1 SGHAT, CDR2 FQNNGV. V dropped 3 bases and J dropped 0; count of bases not matched to a gene: 6. The TCR was taken from a girl aged 2 to 9 in good health and CMV-seronegative. The chain uses TRBV11-2 and TRBJ1-5; 9 bases line up with TRBD1. Sequenced material: PBMCs. The CDR3 region is CASSLGQGTYSNQPQHF. The CDR3 coding sequence is TGTGCCAGCAGCTTGGGACAGGGAACCTATAGCAATCAGCCCCAGCATTTT.